The 2 T cell receptor beta chains reported below all come from one sample, sequenced in a study of post-analysis software for immune sequencing data. Included in the TCR beta cDNA libraries were unique molecular identifiers. TCRdb re-called the PCR reads through MiXCR, storing one row per CDR3 protein. The sample lists a few hundred thousand distinct CDR3 sequences, 30% to 45% occurring once. These receptors have no known antigen. Study-level results: TRBV5-6, TRBV5-1 and TRBV20-1 belonged to a set of about 5 TRBV segments that were more frequent in patients than controls.

The sequenced sample was blood. These receptors were collected from a girl under 18 with multiple sclerosis.

This clonotype showed up many times. V and J are TRBV2 and TRBJ2-1, with TRBD2 matching 7 bases. V dropped 3 bases and J dropped 6; count of bases not matched to a gene: 8. Germline values: CDR1 SNHLY, CDR2 FYNNEI. The CDR3 runs 15 residues. CDR3 sequence: CASSERTSRTNEQFF. CDR3 DNA sequence: TGTGCCAGCAGTGAGAGGACTAGTCGGACCAATGAGCAGTTCTTC.

The V call is TRBV6-2 or TRBV6-3, the J call TRBJ2-5, with 9 bases aligning to TRBD2. The V segment lost 10 bases and the J segment 2 bases; nucleotides outside the gene matches: 8. Germline values: CDR1 MNHEY, CDR2 SVGEGT. The CDR3 has 14 residues. The CDR3 is CAISRTSAQETQYF. Here the CDR3 DNA reads TGTGCCATTTCGCGGACTAGCGCTCAAGAGACCCAGTACTTC.